This T cell receptor beta chain comes out of a study of T cells in Graves' hyperthyroidism and ophthalmopathy. In its sample, this clonotype was seen a few times. Cells are PBMCs isolated from 10 ml of fresh blood. TCR beta CDR3 sequences were amplified from RNA transcripts. The HTBI set primed first-round TCR CDR3 RT-PCR. TCRdb passed the multiplex PCR reads through MiXCR, listing each CDR3 protein once. The sample has around 600,000 distinct CDR3 sequences, over 12% seen once; the top ten hold roughly 7.7%. CDR3 length equals 16 residues. From germline, CDR1 is SGHTS and CDR2 YDEGEE. Trimming left V 0 bases short and J 2 bases short, with 14 bases between.

The sequencing sample was made of blood. This receptor was taken from a woman under 30 with Graves' ophthalmopathy. The J gene is TRBJ2-5, the V gene TRBV5-8; maybe TRBD2 (6 bases). This chain's CDR3 is CASSLGGGRRQETQYF. Written as DNA, the CDR3 is TGTGCCAGCAGCTTGGGTGGGGGGAGGAGGCAAGAGACCCAGTACTTC.